The sequence of this TCR beta chain was determined in a study of cytomegalovirus exposure and HLA in healthy donors (dated by TCRdb to 2016 to 2017). At the level of the whole study: According to an earlier analysis of 550 to 700 of the donors, roughly 180 million T cells yielded 90 million to 140 million unique TCR beta sequences and more than 250 Gb of sequence data. An earlier analysis of several hundred of the donors used high-throughput TCR beta sequencing to judge whether each TCR beta V gene segment behaved as functional or pseudogenic. Among roughly 400 genotyped donors of the cohort, an average of roughly 230,000 unique TCR beta nucleotide sequences was sequenced per donor, of which 15% to 20% were non-productive. The study aimed to test whether cataloging public T cell receptors could reveal signatures of past pathogen exposure. The T cell repertoires of 666 subjects were profiled by immunosequencing and related to cytomegalovirus serostatus. Four to six DR-DQ haplotypes were handled as single units for association and clustering, since linkage in the cohort was strong. The study combined high-throughput TCR immunosequencing, statistical association of individual TCRs with disease status, and machine learning to predict cytomegalovirus infection status. Alongside the repertoire data, information on donor age, sex, ethnicity and CMV serostatus was compiled. Typing coverage varied by locus: about 620-640 donors for A, B, C, DRB1 and DQB1; about 520 for DQA1; about 570 for DPA1; approximately 470 for DPB1. Among the approximately 420 genotyped donors, around 81% belonged to the genetic ancestry cluster associated with self-reported Caucasian donors. Every discovery cohort repertoire had been produced on one sequencing platform. In a later genetic analysis, genome-wide SNP genotypes for about 55% of the roughly 700 donors were used, and that subset was treated as a discovery cohort. Class I and class II HLA loci were covered by the typing at four-digit resolution. In a later analysis, previously published TCR beta repertoires from 550 to 750 donors were re-analyzed and high-resolution HLA genotyping was added so that TCR occurrence patterns could be studied. A separate validation cohort of 90 to 150 different subjects was used in addition to the roughly 700-subject first cohort. The later analysis used no new phenotypic data to find candidate immune exposures, relying instead on TCR beta sequences and their occurrence across donors. Around 320 gigabases of sequencing data and 80 million or so unique TCR sequences were included in an early release covering about 700 HLA-typed donors. The investigation overall reported the following: A further reported finding was that TCR beta sequences accurately predicted the HLA-A and HLA-B alleles for most subjects in the first cohort. Because some donors lacked HLA typing at each locus, the association tests relied only on the typed subset. A later analysis found that HLA-associated TCR beta chains were more clonally expanded and had lower generation probabilities than equally common non-associated chains. A later analysis associated about 18,000 TCR beta sequences with specific HLA alleles at a false discovery rate of 0.05. In a later genetic analysis, a missense DCLRE1C variant was associated with V-gene and J-gene trimming of TCR beta chains, and the association was replicated in an independent cohort. A cluster of highly shared sequence variants was judged likely to represent a technical artifact of the sequencing pipeline. Because the 87-base-pair reads could not distinguish some IMGT-functional V segments, including TRBV6-2 and TRBV6-3, those segments were excluded. For the cohort, immune exposure information was limited to CMV serostatus. According to a later genetic analysis, donors in an Asian-associated ancestry cluster had fewer N-insertions in productive TCRs than the roughly 670-donor mean. While some public TCRs were present in many individuals, most TCR sequences turned up only very rarely across donors. A few of the identified cytomegalovirus-associated TCR beta chains were confirmed in vitro to be specific for cytomegalovirus antigens. Several of the top co-occurrence clusters appeared to be linked to parvovirus B19, influenza, CMV and Epstein-Barr virus, according to a later analysis. A total of 164 TCR beta chains were listed by the study as associated with cytomegalovirus. A later analysis found that most CMV-associated TCR beta chains appeared HLA-restricted, with HLA associations seemingly driven largely by CMV exposure. When HLA alleles, especially DR and DQ, strongly co-occurred, attributing TCR associations to individual alleles was difficult. According to a later analysis, TCR association rates differed among HLA loci, with DRB1 alleles showing the most associated TCRs and HLA-C alleles showing the fewest. In this cohort, only TCR beta chains were sequenced, and detectable features were limited by the absence of alpha or paired-chain data. Broadly in line with IMGT annotations, most TCR beta V segments showed up in productive rearrangements about 87% or about 30% of the time in an earlier analysis of 450 to 750 of the donors. Linkage disequilibrium might explain the correlated functional status among segregating V segments, but an unknown experimental factor could not be excluded. The classifier was reported to diagnose cytomegalovirus status with high specificity and sensitivity in both the original cohort and the validation cohort. About 15 rarely observed V segments, including chromosome 9 orphons, were excluded from the earlier analysis of about 600 of the donors because counts were too low. According to the authors, the approach could potentially be generalized to other disease states and immunological phenotypes. Presence/absence analyses assumed roughly uniform sequencing depth across donors, an assumption that may not hold.

The germline V gene yields MGHDK for CDR1 and SYGVNS for CDR2. The CDR3 goes from the cysteine to the phenylalanine over 12 residues. Only CDR3 DNA is held: 36 bases, read in frame from base 1. Trimming removed 2 bases from V and 7 bases from J, leaving 8 bases between the germline ends. The protocol used for the library was the immunoSEQ multiplex PCR assay. For the multiplex PCR, a mixture combining 60 forward primers for TCR Vbeta segments and 13 reverse primers for TCR Jbeta segments was used. The CDR3 region of rearranged TCR beta genes was amplified from genomic DNA by a multiplex PCR assay. On the Illumina HiSeq System, the amplified TCR beta libraries were sequenced as 87-base-pair reads. In the original analysis: Across the roughly 670 repertoires, a later analysis counted tens of millions of unique TCR beta chains, some 11 million of which were shared by at least two donors. To remove PCR and sequencing errors, raw reads were error-corrected and collapsed into unique sequences using a nearest-neighbor algorithm that merged closely related sequences. V, D and J gene segments were assigned by aligning CDR3 sequences to IMGT reference sequences. For a sequence to be retained, a match of at least six nucleotides to both a V gene segment and a J gene segment was required. Rearrangements were classified as productive when the CDR3 lacked stop codons and remained in frame with V and J, and all other rearrangements were classified as non-productive. CDR3 was defined by IMGT convention, running from the second conserved V-encoded cysteine to the conserved J-encoded phenylalanine. In an earlier analysis of 500 to 650 of the donors, sequences lacking an unambiguous match to a single V gene segment were excluded. In an earlier analysis of some 590 of the donors, a V segment was called functional when productive rearrangements were above 56.7%, and segregating when the standard deviation between donors exceeded 5%. A statistical classification framework was developed to diagnose cytomegalovirus status using the catalog of TCR beta chain sequences. A later analysis assigned V and J genes by comparing TCR nucleotide sequences with IMGT/GENE-DB human TR gene sequences. A later analysis assigned CDR3 sequences and most-parsimonious VDJ recombination scenarios with the TCRdist pipeline. In a later analysis, each TCR beta chain was defined by its CDR3 amino acid sequence together with its V-gene family, and reads without a unique V-gene family were excluded. To address suspected cross-contamination and a sequencing artifact, a later analysis removed several hundred highly shared, low-generation-probability nucleotide sequences. For each public chain, a later analysis derived a clonal expansion index from normalized ranks of inferred template counts within each repertoire. In a later analysis, generation probabilities were computed using a VDJ recombination model fitted to out-of-frame rearrangements, and the results were checked against IGoR. Hypergeometric tests were used in a later analysis to score TCR-TCR, TCR-HLA and TCR-CMV co-occurrence, with a repertoire-size bias correction applied to the TCR pairs. To estimate false discovery rates, a later analysis permuted the HLA or CMV assignments 20 times. In a later analysis, co-occurring TCRs were grouped with DBSCAN, and TCRdist sequence similarity was added when clustering was performed within HLA-allele-positive subsets. Repertoires with fewer than 30,000 or more than 120,000 public chains were left out of co-occurrence clustering, as were about 5 repertoires with anomalous nucleotide sharing. This immuneACCESS table, as held by TCRdb, lists in-frame sequences with V and J called but not all clones. Of the missing ones, under half trace to an unresolved V gene in checked studies; the others have no known cause. D and trimming were read from the DNA, whereas the V and J calls and clone size are those reported in that table. The sample table contains about 120,000 clones; only one count was recorded for roughly three quarters of them. The ten top clones hold approximately 16% of the sample.

This clone showed up just a few times. The antigen this receptor binds is unknown. No much larger clone exists at a distance of one base, and base qualities are not known. The cohort comprised fewer than 750 healthy bone marrow donors. At the time of sampling, every cohort member was nominally healthy, though immune exposures that went unrecorded were likely present. The donor was CMV seropositive and was included in the group of approximately 310 seropositive cohort members. Each donor provided a peripheral blood sample, and peripheral blood mononuclear cells were used for TCR beta sequencing. The Qiagen DNeasy Blood Extraction Kit was used to extract genomic DNA from the blood cell samples.

The V and J segments used are TRBV25-1 and TRBJ1-1; no D gene is confidently identified. The source is a man in his fifties or sixties in good health and CMV-seropositive. The sequencing input was PBMCs. The CDR3 loop reads CASSEPEGEAFF. The bases read TGTGCCAGCAGTGAACCGGAGGGTGAAGCTTTCTTT.